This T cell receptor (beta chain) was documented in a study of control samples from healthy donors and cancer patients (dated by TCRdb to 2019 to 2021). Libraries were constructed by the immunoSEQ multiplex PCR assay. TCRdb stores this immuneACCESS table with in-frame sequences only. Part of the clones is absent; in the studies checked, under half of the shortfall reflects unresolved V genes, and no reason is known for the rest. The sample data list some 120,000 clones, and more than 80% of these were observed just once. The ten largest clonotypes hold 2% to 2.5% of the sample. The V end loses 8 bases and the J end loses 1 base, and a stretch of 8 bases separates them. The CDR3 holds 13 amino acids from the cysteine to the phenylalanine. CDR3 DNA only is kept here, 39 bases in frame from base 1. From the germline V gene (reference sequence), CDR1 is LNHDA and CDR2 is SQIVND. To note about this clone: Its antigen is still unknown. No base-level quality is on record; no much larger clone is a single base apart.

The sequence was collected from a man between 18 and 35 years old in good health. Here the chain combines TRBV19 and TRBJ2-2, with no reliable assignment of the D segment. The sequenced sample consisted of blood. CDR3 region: CASGYRNTGELFF. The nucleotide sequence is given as TGTGCCAGTGGCTACAGGAACACCGGGGAGCTGTTTTTT.